This TCR beta chain was sequenced in a study of T cells after yellow fever vaccination. Background on the study: Preparation used SMART-Seq v4 Ultra Low Input for the low-cell-number fractions.

Germline CDR1 is DFQATT and CDR2 is SNEGSKA (reference sequence). The CDR3 runs to 14 residues. From the 5' RACE reads, TCRdb called clonotypes with MiXCR, one entry per CDR3 protein. The profile shows about 63,000 distinct CDR3 sequences, 7.4% of them singletons. This clonotype has a count of ten or more. The target antigen is unknown. A read error may account for a junction end that differs from germline. Study-wide results and caveats: A faster peak, day 5 versus 15, was reached by the weaker secondary response. Subsequent to the booster, the majority of primary-vaccination clones reappeared (under 98% CD4, 88% CD8). FACS-sorted repertoires could harbor abundant contaminating bulk-population clonotypes.

J is TRBJ2-7 and V is TRBV20-1, with TRBD2 identical over 8 bases. The receptor was isolated from a young man who received the YFV17D yellow fever vaccine. Sequenced material: CD8+ T cells sorted from PBMCs, taken 15 days after the yellow fever booster vaccination. The DNA for the CDR3 is TGCAGTGCTAAGCCGGGACTAGTCTCCCACGAGCAGTACTTC. Translated, it gives CSAKPGLVSHEQYF.